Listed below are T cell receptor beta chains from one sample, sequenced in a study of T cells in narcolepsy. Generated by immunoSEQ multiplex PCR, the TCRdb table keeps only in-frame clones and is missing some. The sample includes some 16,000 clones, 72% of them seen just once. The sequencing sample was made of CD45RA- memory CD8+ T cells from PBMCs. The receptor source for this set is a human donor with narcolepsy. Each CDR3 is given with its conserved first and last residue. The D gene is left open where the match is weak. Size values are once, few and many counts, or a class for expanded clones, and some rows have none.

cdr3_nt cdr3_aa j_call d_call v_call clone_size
TGTGCCAGCAGCTTAGCGGGGGGGCTGGCAGATACGCAGTATTTT CASSLAGGLADTQYF TRBJ2-3 TRBD2 TRBV7-3 -
TGCGCCAGCAGCCGATGGGGTCAGCGGGAGGTACCCCAAGAGACCCAGTACTTC CASSRWGQREVPQETQYF TRBJ2-5 TRBD2 TRBV5-1 -
TGTGCCAGCAGCGTAGATGGACTAGCGCGGAATGAGCAGTTCTTC CASSVDGLARNEQFF TRBJ2-1 TRBD2 TRBV9 few
TGTGCCAGCAGCGGGGGTACCACAGATACGCAGTATTTT CASSGGTTDTQYF TRBJ2-3 - TRBV13 -
TGTGCCAGCAGTTCAGGGCCCTACGAGCAGTACTTC CASSSGPYEQYF TRBJ2-7 - TRBV11-2 -
TGTGCCACCAGCGAATGGACAGCCGAAACAGATACGCAGTATTTT CATSEWTAETDTQYF TRBJ2-3 - TRBV15 -
TGTGCCAGCGGCCGGTCGACCCCCACCTACGAGCAGTACTTC CASGRSTPTYEQYF TRBJ2-7 - TRBV27 few
TGCGCCAGCAGCCACAAGGCGGTTGGACGAGACGATGAGCAGTTCTTC CASSHKAVGRDDEQFF TRBJ2-1 - TRBV4-1 -
TGTGCCAGCAGCGATGGGACTAGCGGAGACACCGGGGAGCTGTTTTTT CASSDGTSGDTGELFF TRBJ2-2 TRBD2 TRBV9 -
TGTGCCAGCAGTTTAGGGGCCCACACCGGGGAGCTGTTTTTT CASSLGAHTGELFF TRBJ2-2 - TRBV27 -
TGCGCCAGCAGCCAAGCGCCGACTGTACTAGAGACCCAGTACTTC CASSQAPTVLETQYF TRBJ2-5 - TRBV4-1 once
TGTGCCAGCAGGCACACAGGGCCAAATTCACCCCTCCACTTT CASRHTGPNSPLHF TRBJ1-6 - TRBV7-6 -
TGTGCCAGCAGCTTAGGTCGGGGGGTATCCTACAATGAGCAGTTCTTC CASSLGRGVSYNEQFF TRBJ2-1 TRBD2 TRBV13 once
TGTGCCAGCAGTTCTAGCGGGGGTCTCTACAATGAGCAGTTCTTC CASSSSGGLYNEQFF TRBJ2-1 TRBD2 TRBV7-3 few
TGTGCCAGCAGTTTATGGGGTTTTAGCAATCAGCCCCAGCATTTT CASSLWGFSNQPQHF TRBJ1-5 - TRBV25-1 -
TGTGCCAGCAGTTACCTCAATAGAACCCTAGAAGCTTTCTTT CASSYLNRTLEAFF TRBJ1-1 - TRBV6-6 -
TGCGCCAGCAGTGATAGGGCTAGCGGGAGGACCTCGCCCGTTAATGAGCAGTTCTTC CASSDRASGRTSPVNEQFF TRBJ2-1 TRBD2 TRBV10-1 -
TGTGCCAGCAGTGGACTAGCGGGAGCCGACGCCTCTGGGGACAATGAGCAGTTCTTC CASSGLAGADASGDNEQFF TRBJ2-1 TRBD2 TRBV27 -
TGTGCCAGCAGTTTGGGGCCTGAAGCTTTCTTT CASSLGPEAFF TRBJ1-1 - TRBV6-6 -
TGTGCCTGGAGTGTACTTGGGAGATCCCTTAATGAGCAGTTCTTC CAWSVLGRSLNEQFF TRBJ2-1 - TRBV30 few
TGTGCCTGCAGTTATGGGGCAGGGACGTACTATGGCTACACCTTC CACSYGAGTYYGYTF TRBJ1-2 - TRBV6-5 few
TGTGCCAGCAGTCCGACAGACTACGAGCAGTACTTC CASSPTDYEQYF TRBJ2-7 - TRBV2 -
TGTGCCAGTAGTAGTCGCCAGAACCAAGAGACCCAGTACTTC CASSSRQNQETQYF TRBJ2-5 - TRBV19 -
TGTGCCAGCACCGTGTCACTAGCGGGAGTAATGGGAGACGAGCAGTACTTC CASTVSLAGVMGDEQYF TRBJ2-7 TRBD2 TRBV7-8 few
TGTGCCAGCAGCCCGGACGGCAGAAACCTTAGCACAGATACGCAGTATTTT CASSPDGRNLSTDTQYF TRBJ2-3 - TRBV7-9 once
TGTGCCAGCAGCCCTCGTTTCTACTACTATGGCTACACCTTC CASSPRFYYYGYTF TRBJ1-2 - TRBV5-6 -
TGTGCCAGTACCCTGAGATGGGGGAACACCGGGGAGCTGTTTTTT CASTLRWGNTGELFF TRBJ2-2 - TRBV19 medium-sized
TGTGCCAGCAGCTCGGGGGGGGGCTCCTACGAGCAGTACTTC CASSSGGGSYEQYF TRBJ2-7 TRBD2 TRBV7-6 few
TGTGCCAGCAGTGAAGAAGGGAGGAGGGGGCTCGAGCAGTACTTC CASSEEGRRGLEQYF TRBJ2-7 - TRBV2 medium-sized
TGCGCCAGCAGCCAAGGTGACGAGCAGTACTTC CASSQGDEQYF TRBJ2-7 - TRBV4-1 -
TGTGCCAGCAGCCCCCTAGGGGGAGGAGATACGCAGTATTTT CASSPLGGGDTQYF TRBJ2-3 - TRBV7-9 few
TGTGCCAGCAGTCTCCGGGGCAGGGGGGGATACGAGCAGTACTTC CASSLRGRGGYEQYF TRBJ2-7 - TRBV6-5 few
TGTGCCAGCAGCGTCCGTAGCACTGAGCAGTTCTTC CASSVRSTEQFF TRBJ2-1 - TRBV7-3 few
TGTGCCAGCAGCCGGACTAGCGCATTCTACGAGCAGTACTTC CASSRTSAFYEQYF TRBJ2-7 TRBD2 TRBV7-9 few
TGTGCCAGCAGCCAAGGGGTGGGAGATGATCAGCCCCAGCATTTT CASSQGVGDDQPQHF TRBJ1-5 - TRBV4-2 -
TGCGCCAGCAGCCAGGTGGTTGGGGTCCGTCAGCCCCAGCATTTT CASSQVVGVRQPQHF TRBJ1-5 - TRBV4-1 once
TGTGCCAGCAGCGTAGGGAACCTATGGGATACGCAGTATTTT CASSVGNLWDTQYF TRBJ2-3 - TRBV9 few
TGTGCCAGCAGTTTTGGGACTCTTTACAATGAGCAGTTCTTC CASSFGTLYNEQFF TRBJ2-1 - TRBV28 -
TGTGCCAGCAGCCCCGGGACAGGGAACCAGCCCCAGCATTTT CASSPGTGNQPQHF TRBJ1-5 TRBD1 TRBV5-6 -
TGCGCCAGCAGCTTGGTGGGGACAGCGGGGGATACGCAGTATTTT CASSLVGTAGDTQYF TRBJ2-3 - TRBV5-1 -
TGTGCCAGCAGCCCCCAGGGACAGGGGAGATACGAGCAGTACTTC CASSPQGQGRYEQYF TRBJ2-7 TRBD1 TRBV9 large